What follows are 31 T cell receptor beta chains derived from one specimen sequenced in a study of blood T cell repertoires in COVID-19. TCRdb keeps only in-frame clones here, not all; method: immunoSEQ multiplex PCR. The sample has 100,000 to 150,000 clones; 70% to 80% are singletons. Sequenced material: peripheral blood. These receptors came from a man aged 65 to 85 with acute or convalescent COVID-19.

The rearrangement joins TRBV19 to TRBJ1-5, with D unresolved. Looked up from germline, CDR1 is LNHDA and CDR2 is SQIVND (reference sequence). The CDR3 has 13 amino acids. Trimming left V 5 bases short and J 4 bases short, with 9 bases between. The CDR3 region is CASSPNTNQPQHF. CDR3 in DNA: TGTGCCAGTAGTCCCAACACAAATCAGCCCCAGCATTTT.

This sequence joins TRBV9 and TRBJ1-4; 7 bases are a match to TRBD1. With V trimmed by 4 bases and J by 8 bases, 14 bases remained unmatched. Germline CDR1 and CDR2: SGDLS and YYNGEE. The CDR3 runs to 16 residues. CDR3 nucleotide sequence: TGTGCCAGCAGCCCACAATCGGGACAGATACACGAAAAACTGTTTTTT. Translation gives CASSPQSGQIHEKLFF.

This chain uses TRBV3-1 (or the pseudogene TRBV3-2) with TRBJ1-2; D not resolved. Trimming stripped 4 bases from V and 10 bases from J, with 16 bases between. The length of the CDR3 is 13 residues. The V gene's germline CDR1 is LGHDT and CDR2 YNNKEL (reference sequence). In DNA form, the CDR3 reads TGTGCCAGCAGCCGACAAAGCTGGCCTGCCTACACCTTC. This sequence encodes CASSRQSWPAYTF.

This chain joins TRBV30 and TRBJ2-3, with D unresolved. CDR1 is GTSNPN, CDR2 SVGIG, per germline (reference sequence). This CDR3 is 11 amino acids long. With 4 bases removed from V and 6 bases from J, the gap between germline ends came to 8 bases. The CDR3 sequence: CAWTGWDTQYF. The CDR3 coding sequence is TGTGCCTGGACCGGGTGGGATACGCAGTATTTT.

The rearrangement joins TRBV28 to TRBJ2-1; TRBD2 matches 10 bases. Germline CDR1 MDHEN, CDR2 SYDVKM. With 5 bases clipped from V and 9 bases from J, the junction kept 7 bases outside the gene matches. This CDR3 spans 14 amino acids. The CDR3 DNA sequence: TGTGCCAGCAGTGCGCCTAGCGGGAGCAGTGAGCAGTTCTTC. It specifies CASSAPSGSSEQFF.

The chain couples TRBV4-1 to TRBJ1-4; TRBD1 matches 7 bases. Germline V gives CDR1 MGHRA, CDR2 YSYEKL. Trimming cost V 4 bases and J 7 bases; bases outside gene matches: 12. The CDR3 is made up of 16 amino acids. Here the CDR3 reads CASSPHRGQTAEKLFF. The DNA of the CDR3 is TGCGCCAGCAGCCCCCATAGGGGACAGACAGCTGAAAAACTGTTTTTT.

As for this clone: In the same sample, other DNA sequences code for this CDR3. The chain's CDR3 is CASSRDREGYTF. CDR3 coding DNA: TGTGCCAGCAGCCGGGACAGGGAGGGCTACACCTTC. The V gene is TRBV3-1 (or the pseudogene TRBV3-2), the J gene TRBJ1-2, with TRBD1 identical over 9 bases. CDR1 and CDR2 (germline): LGHDT, YNNKEL (reference sequence). V lost 4 bases and J lost 8; bases outside the gene matches: 2. The CDR3 extends over 12 amino acids.

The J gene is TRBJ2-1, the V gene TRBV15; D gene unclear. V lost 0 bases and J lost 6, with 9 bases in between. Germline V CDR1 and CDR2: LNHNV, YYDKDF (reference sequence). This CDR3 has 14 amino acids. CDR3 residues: CATSREEARNEQFF. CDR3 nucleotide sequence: TGTGCCACCAGCAGAGAAGAGGCTCGCAATGAGCAGTTCTTC.

This CDR3 reads CASSQTTGDYEQYF. CDR3 coding DNA: TGTGCCAGCAGCCAGACGACAGGCGACTACGAGCAGTACTTC. This chain links TRBV3-1 (or the pseudogene TRBV3-2) with TRBJ2-7; weak D call: TRBD1 (6 bases). This CDR3 is built from 14 residues. Looked up from germline, CDR1 is LGHDT and CDR2 is YNNKEL (reference sequence). V lost 3 bases and J lost 3, with 12 bases in between.

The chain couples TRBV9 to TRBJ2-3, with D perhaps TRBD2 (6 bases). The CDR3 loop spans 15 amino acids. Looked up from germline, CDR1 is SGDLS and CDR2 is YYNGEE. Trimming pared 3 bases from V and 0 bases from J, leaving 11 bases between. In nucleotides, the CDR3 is TGTGCCAGCAGCGATAGCGGATATAGCACAGATACGCAGTATTTT. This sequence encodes CASSDSGYSTDTQYF.

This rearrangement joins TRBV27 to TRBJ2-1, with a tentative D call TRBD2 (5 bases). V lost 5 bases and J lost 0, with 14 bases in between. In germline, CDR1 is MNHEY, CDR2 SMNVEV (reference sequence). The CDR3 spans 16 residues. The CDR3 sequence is CASSPPPGSSYNEQFF. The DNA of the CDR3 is TGTGCCAGCAGTCCCCCGCCGGGGAGCTCCTACAATGAGCAGTTCTTC.

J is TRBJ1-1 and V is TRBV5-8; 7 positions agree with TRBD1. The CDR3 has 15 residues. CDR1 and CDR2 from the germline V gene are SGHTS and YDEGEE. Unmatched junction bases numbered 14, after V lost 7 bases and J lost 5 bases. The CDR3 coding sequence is TGTGCCAGCCCACGGAGGGGGCCCTTAAGGACTGAAGCTTTCTTT. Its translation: CASPRRGPLRTEAFF.

The DNA for the CDR3 is TGCGCCAGCAGCCTATGGGCGGGAGGGCCCACTAGCACAGATACGCAGTATTTT. Protein sequence: CASSLWAGGPTSTDTQYF. The genes are TRBV5-1 and TRBJ2-3; 9 nucleotides line up with TRBD2. V lost 4 bases to trimming and J lost 0 bases; unmatched junction nucleotides: 12. This CDR3 contains 18 residues. Germline CDR1 SGHRS, CDR2 YFSETQ.

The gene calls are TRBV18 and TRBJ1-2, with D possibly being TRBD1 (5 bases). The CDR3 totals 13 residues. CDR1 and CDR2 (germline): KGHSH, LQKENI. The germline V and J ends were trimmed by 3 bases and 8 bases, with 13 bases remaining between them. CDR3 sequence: CASSPDRQAGYTF. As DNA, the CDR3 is TGTGCCAGCTCACCTGACAGACAAGCGGGCTACACCTTC. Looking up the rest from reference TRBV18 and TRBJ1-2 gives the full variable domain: NAGVMQNPRHLVRRRGQEARLRCSPMKGHSHVYWYRQLPEEGLKFMVYLQKENIIDESGMPKERFSAEFPKEGPSILRIQQVVRGDSAAYFCASSPDRQAGYTFGSGTRLTVV.

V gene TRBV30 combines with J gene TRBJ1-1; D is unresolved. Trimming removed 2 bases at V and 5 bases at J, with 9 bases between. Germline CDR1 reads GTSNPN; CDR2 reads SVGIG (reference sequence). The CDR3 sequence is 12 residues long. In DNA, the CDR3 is TGTGCCTGGAGTCCGGGTGGGACTGAAGCTTTCTTT. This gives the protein CAWSPGGTEAFF. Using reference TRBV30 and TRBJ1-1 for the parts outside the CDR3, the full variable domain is SQTIHQWPATLVQPVGSPLSLECTVEGTSNPNLYWYRQAAGRGLQLLFYSVGIGQISSEVPQNLSASRPQDRQFILSSKKLLLSDSGFYLCAWSPGGTEAFFGQGTRLTVV.

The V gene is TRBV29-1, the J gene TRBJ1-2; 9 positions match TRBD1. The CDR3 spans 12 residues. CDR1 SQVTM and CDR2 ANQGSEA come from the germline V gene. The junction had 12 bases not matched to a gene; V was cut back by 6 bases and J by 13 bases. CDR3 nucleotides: TGCAGCGTCAAATCCGGGACAGGGCGGTTCACCTTC. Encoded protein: CSVKSGTGRFTF.

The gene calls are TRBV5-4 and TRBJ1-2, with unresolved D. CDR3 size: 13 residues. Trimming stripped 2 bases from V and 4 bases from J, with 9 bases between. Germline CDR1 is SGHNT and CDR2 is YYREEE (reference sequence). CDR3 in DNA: TGTGCCAGCAGCTTTGGGCAGTTCTATGGCTACACCTTC. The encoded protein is CASSFGQFYGYTF. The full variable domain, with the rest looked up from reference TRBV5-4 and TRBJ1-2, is ETGVTQSPTHLIKTRGQQVTLRCSSQSGHNTVSWYQQALGQGPQFIFQYYREEENGRGNFPPRFSGLQFPNYSSELNVNALELDDSALYLCASSFGQFYGYTFGSGTRLTVV.

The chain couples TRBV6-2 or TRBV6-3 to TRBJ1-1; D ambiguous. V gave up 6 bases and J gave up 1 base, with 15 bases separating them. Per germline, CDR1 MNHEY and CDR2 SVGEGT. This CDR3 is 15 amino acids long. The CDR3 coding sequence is TGTGCCAGCAGCCCCCCCCCGGCGGGGAACACTGAAGCTTTCTTT. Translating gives CASSPPPAGNTEAFF.

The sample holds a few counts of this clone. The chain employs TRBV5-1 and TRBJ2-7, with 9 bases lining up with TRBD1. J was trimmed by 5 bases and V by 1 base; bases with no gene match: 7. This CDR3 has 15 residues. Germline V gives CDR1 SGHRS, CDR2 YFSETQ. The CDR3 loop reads CASSLSTDRGDEQYF. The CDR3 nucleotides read TGCGCCAGCAGCTTGTCCACGGACAGGGGCGACGAGCAGTACTTC.

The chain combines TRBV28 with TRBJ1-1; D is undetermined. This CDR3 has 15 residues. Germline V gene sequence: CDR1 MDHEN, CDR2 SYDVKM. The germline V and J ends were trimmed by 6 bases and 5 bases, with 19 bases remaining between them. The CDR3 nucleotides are TGTGCCAGCAGCCCCCCGTTGCACTTGGAGACTGAAGCTTTCTTT. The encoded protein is CASSPPLHLETEAFF.

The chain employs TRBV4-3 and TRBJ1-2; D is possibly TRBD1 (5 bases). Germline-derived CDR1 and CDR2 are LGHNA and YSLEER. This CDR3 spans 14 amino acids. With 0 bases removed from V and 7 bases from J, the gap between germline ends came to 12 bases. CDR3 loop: CASSQDLGPAGYTF. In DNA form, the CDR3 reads TGCGCCAGCAGCCAAGATCTGGGGCCAGCTGGCTACACCTTC.

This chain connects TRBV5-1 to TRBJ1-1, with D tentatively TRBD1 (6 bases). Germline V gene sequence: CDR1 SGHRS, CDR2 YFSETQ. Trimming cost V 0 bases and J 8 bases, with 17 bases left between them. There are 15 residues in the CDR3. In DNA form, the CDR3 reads TGCGCCAGCAGCTTGGGTGGGGGCCTAACCAAAGAAGCTTTCTTT. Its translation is CASSLGGGLTKEAFF.

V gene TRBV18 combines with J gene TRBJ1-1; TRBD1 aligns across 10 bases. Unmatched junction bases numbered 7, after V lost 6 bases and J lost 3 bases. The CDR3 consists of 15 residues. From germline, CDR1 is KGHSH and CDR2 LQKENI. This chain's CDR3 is CASSPKDRGDTEAFF. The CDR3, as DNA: TGTGCCAGCTCCCCCAAGGACAGGGGGGACACTGAAGCTTTCTTT.

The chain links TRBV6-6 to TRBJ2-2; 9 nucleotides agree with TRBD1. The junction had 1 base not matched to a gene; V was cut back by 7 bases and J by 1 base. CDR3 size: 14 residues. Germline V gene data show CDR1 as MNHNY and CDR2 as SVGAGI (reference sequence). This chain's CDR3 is CASTGQGNTGELFF. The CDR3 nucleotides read TGTGCCAGCACGGGACAGGGGAACACCGGGGAGCTGTTTTTT.

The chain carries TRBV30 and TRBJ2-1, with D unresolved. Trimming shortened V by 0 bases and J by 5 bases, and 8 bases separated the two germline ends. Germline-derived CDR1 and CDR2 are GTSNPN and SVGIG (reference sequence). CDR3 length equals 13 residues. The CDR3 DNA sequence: TGTGCCTGGAGTGTACTCTTCAACAATGAGCAGTTCTTC. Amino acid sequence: CAWSVLFNNEQFF.

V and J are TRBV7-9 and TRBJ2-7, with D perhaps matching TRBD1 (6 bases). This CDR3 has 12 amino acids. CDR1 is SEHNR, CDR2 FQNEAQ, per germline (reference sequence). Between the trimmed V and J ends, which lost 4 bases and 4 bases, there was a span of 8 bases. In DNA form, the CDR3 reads TGTGCCAGCAGCTCGACAGGTTACGAGCAGTACTTC. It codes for CASSSTGYEQYF.

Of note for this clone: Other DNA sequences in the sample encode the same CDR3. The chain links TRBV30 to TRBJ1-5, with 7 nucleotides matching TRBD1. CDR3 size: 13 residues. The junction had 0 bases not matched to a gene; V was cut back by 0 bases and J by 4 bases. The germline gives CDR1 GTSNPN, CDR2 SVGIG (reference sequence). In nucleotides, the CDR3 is TGTGCCTGGAGTGTACAGGGGAATCAGCCCCAGCATTTT. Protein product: CAWSVQGNQPQHF. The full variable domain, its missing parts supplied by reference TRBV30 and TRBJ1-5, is SQTIHQWPATLVQPVGSPLSLECTVEGTSNPNLYWYRQAAGRGLQLLFYSVGIGQISSEVPQNLSASRPQDRQFILSSKKLLLSDSGFYLCAWSVQGNQPQHFGDGTRLSIL.

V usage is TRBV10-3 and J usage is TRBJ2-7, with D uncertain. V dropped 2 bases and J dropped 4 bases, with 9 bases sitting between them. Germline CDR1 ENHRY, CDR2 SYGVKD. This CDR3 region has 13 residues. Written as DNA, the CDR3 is TGTGCCATCAGTGAGGCTATAGAGTACGAGCAGTACTTC. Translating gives CAISEAIEYEQYF.

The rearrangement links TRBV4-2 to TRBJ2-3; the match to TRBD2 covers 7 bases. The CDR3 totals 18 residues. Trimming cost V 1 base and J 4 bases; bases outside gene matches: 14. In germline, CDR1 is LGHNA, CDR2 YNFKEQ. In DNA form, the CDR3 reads TGTGCCAGCAGCCAAGGGGATAGGTGGGGGACTATCGCAGATACGCAGTATTTT. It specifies CASSQGDRWGTIADTQYF.

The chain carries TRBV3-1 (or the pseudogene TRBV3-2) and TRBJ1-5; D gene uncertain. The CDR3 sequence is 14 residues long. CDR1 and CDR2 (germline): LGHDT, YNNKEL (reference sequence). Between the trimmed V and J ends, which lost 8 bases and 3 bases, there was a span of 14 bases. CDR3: CASAPQLPNQPQHF. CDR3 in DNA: TGTGCCAGCGCGCCCCAATTACCCAATCAGCCCCAGCATTTT.

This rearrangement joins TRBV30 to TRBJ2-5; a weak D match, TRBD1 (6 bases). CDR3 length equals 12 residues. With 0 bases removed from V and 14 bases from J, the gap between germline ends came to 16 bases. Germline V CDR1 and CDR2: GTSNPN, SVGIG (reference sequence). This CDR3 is CAWSVSAGTLYF. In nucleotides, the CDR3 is TGTGCCTGGAGTGTAAGCGCCGGGACATTATACTTC.